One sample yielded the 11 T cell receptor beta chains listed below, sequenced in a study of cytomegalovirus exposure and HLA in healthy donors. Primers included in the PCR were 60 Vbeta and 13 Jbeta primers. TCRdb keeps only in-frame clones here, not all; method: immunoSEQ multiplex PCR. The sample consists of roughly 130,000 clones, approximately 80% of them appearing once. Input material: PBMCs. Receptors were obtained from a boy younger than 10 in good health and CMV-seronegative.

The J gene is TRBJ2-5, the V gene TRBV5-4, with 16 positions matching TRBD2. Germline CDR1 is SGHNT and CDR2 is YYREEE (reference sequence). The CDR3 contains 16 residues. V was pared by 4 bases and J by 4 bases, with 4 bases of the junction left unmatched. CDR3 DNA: TGTGCCAGCAGCATGGGACTAGCGGGGGGGGGAGAGACCCAGTACTTC. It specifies CASSMGLAGGGETQYF.

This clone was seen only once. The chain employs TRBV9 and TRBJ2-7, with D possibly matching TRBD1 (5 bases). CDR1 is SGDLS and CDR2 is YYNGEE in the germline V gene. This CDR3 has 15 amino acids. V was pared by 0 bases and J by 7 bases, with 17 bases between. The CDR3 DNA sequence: TGTGCCAGCAGCGTAGATTCAGGGCCCTCTGGGGAGCAGTACTTC. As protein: CASSVDSGPSGEQYF.

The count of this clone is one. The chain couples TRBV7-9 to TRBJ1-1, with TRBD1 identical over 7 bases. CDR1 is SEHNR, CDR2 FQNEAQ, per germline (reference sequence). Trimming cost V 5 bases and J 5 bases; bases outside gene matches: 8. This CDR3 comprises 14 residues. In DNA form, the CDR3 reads TGTGCCAGCAGCCGTGCCGGGGACAGTACTGAAGCTTTCTTT. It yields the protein CASSRAGDSTEAFF. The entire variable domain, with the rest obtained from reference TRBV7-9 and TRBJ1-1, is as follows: DTGVSQNPRHKITKRGQNVTFRCDPISEHNRLYWYRQTLGQGPEFLTYFQNEAQLEKSRLLSDRFSAERPKGSFSTLEIQRTEQGDSAMYLCASSRAGDSTEAFFGQGTRLTVV.

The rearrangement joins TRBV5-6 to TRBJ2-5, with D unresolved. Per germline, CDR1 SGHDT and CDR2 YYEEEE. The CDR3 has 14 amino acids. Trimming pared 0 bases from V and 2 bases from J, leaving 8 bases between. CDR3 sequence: CASSLAGSQETQYF. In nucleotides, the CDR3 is TGTGCCAGCAGCTTGGCCGGGTCACAAGAGACCCAGTACTTC.

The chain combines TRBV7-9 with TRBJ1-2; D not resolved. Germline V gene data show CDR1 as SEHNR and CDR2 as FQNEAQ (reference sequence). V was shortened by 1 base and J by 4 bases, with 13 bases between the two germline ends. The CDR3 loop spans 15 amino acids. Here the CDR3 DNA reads TGTGCCAGCAGCTTAGAACTCTCAGGTGTCTATGGCTACACCTTC. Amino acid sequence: CASSLELSGVYGYTF.

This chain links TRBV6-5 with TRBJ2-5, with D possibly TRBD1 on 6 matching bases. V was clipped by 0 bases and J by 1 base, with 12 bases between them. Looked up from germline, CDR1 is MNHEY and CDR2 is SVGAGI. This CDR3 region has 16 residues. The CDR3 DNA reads TGTGCCAGCAGTTACTCGGGGACACTTCCCCAAGAGACCCAGTACTTC. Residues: CASSYSGTLPQETQYF.

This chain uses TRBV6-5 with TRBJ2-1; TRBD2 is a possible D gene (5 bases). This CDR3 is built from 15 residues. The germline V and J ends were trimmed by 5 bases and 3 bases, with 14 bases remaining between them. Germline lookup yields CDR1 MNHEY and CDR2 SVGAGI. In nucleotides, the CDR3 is TGTGCCAGCAGTACCTCTACGGGAAACTACAATGAGCAGTTCTTC. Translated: CASSTSTGNYNEQFF.

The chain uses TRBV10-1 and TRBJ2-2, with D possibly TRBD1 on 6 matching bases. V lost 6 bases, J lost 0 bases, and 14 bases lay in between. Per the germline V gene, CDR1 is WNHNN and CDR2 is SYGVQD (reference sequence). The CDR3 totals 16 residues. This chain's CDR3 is CASSNGQTTNTGELFF. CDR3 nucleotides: TGCGCCAGCAGCAACGGACAGACCACGAACACCGGGGAGCTGTTTTTT.

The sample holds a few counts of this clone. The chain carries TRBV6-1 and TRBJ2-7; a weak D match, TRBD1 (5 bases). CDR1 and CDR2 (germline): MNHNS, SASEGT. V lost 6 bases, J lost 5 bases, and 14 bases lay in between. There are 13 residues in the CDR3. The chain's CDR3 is CASRPRSTDEQYV. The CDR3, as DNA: TGTGCCAGCAGGCCCCGGTCGACAGACGAGCAGTACGTC.

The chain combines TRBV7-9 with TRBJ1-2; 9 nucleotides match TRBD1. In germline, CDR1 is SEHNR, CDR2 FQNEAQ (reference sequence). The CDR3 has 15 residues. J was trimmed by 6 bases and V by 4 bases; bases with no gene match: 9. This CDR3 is CASSSGQGKWDGYTF. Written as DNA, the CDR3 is TGTGCCAGCAGCTCAGGACAGGGGAAATGGGATGGCTACACCTTC.

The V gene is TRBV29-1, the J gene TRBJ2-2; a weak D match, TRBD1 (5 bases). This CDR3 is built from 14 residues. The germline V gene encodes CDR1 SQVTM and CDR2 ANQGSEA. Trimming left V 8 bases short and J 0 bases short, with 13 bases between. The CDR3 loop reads CSYKGQSNTGELFF. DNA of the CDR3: TGCAGCTACAAAGGACAATCGAACACCGGGGAGCTGTTTTTT.